This TCR beta chain was documented in a study of blood T cell repertoires in COVID-19. Study in general: PBMCs, B-cell-depleted T cells, or T cells provided the cDNA or gDNA that made up the material.

The table came from immunoSEQ multiplex PCR; TCRdb's copy has only in-frame clones and leaves some out. The sample includes some 110,000 clones, around nine tenths of them seen just once. Trimming left V 4 bases short and J 4 bases short, with 11 bases between. CDR1 is SGDLS and CDR2 is YYNGEE in the germline V gene. CDR3 length: 13 amino acids. The chain employs TRBV9 and TRBJ1-1; D remains ambiguous. This receptor was obtained from a man in his forties with acute or convalescent COVID-19. The sequencing sample was made of peripheral blood. As DNA, the CDR3 is TGTGCCAGCAGCCCTAGGATGAGCACTGAAGCTTTCTTT. It is translated as CASSPRMSTEAFF.